This T cell receptor (beta chain) was profiled in a study of blood T cell repertoires in COVID-19. Sequencing was performed with immunoSEQ multiplex PCR; in TCRdb, only in-frame clones are kept and a portion is missing. The sample has some 160,000 clones; about four fifths are singletons. The V segment lost 5 bases and the J segment 9 bases; nucleotides outside the gene matches: 9. The germline V gene encodes CDR1 KGHSH and CDR2 LQKENI. The CDR3 length is 14 residues. This clonotype was sampled from a woman at least 80 years old with acute or convalescent COVID-19. V usage is TRBV18 and J usage is TRBJ2-7, with TRBD1 matching over 11 bases. Sequencing was done on a sample of peripheral blood. This chain's CDR3 is CASSERDRGTGQYF. The CDR3, as DNA: TGTGCCAGCTCAGAGCGGGACAGGGGGACGGGGCAGTACTTC.